This T cell receptor beta chain appears in the sequencing data of a study of cytomegalovirus exposure and HLA in healthy donors. Study-wide findings and caveats: HLA allele associations emerged for some 16,000 TCR beta sequences in a later analysis, at 0.05 false discovery rate. As a later analysis revealed, most CMV-associated TCR beta chains appeared HLA-restricted.

PCR primers comprised 60 Vbeta and 13 Jbeta primers. TCRdb's copy holds only in-frame clones and misses some; the assay was immunoSEQ multiplex PCR. The table has 97,000 or so clones, approximately 77% seen once. Concerning this clone itself: No antigen is known for it.

What was sequenced was PBMCs. The sequence came from a male donor in good health and CMV-seropositive.

CDR3 nucleotide sequence: TGTGCCATCAGTGAGAACAGGGGGCGCGCCTATGGCTACACCTTC. Its translation: CAISENRGRAYGYTF. The V gene is TRBV10-3, the J gene TRBJ1-2, with 9 bases matching TRBD1. After removal of 2 bases from V and 4 bases from J, the junction contained 5 bases not matched to a gene. Germline CDR1 and CDR2: ENHRY and SYGVKD. This CDR3 region has 15 residues.